This is a list of T cell receptor beta chains from one sample in a study of cytomegalovirus exposure and HLA in healthy donors. Clones were read by immunoSEQ multiplex PCR, and TCRdb kept only the in-frame ones, dropping some. Here the sample spans around 110,000 clones, 66% being singletons. The sequenced sample consisted of PBMCs. These receptors were taken from a man between 18 and 35 years old in good health and CMV-seronegative. Both conserved end residues are part of each CDR3. A D gene is named only where the DNA matches it firmly. Rows give clone size only sometimes, using once, few, many, or a class for an expanded clone.

J gene,D gene,clone size,V gene,CDR3 protein,CDR3 DNA
TRBJ2-2,TRBD1,-,TRBV10-3,CPINKGAGNTGELFF,TGTCCCATCAACAAGGGGGCGGGGAACACCGGGGAGCTGTTTTTT
TRBJ2-1,-,few,TRBV9,CASSLDSNEQFF,TGTGCCAGCAGCCTTGACAGCAATGAGCAGTTCTTC
TRBJ2-5,-,-,TRBV30,CAWFQEGGTHGSQYF,TGTGCCTGGTTCCAGGAGGGGGGGACTCACGGGTCCCAGTACTTC
TRBJ1-1,-,-,TRBV6-5,CASSYGQNTEAFF,TGTGCCAGCAGTTACGGGCAGAACACTGAAGCTTTCTTT
TRBJ1-1,-,-,TRBV23-1,CGGIYTEAFF,TGCGGAGGCATTTACACTGAAGCTTTCTTT
TRBJ1-2,-,-,TRBV2,CASSEPRDYGYTF,TGTGCCAGCAGTGAACCGAGGGACTATGGCTACACCTTC
TRBJ2-7,TRBD2,-,TRBV7-9,CSSSGGGREQYF,TGTTCCAGCAGCGGGGGGGGGAGGGAGCAGTACTTC
TRBJ2-5,-,-,TRBV12-2,CARRSLLAPKKETQYF,TGTGCACGTCGCTCCTTACTAGCCCCCAAGAAAGAGACCCAGTACTTC
TRBJ2-2,-,-,TRBV5-1,CASSSSYGENTGELFF,TGCGCCAGCAGCTCGAGCTACGGGGAGAACACCGGGGAGCTGTTTTTT
TRBJ2-2,-,-,TRBV19,CASSISAGRSGELFF,TGTGCCAGTAGTATAAGTGCGGGAAGGTCCGGGGAGCTGTTTTTT
TRBJ1-2,TRBD1,-,TRBV4-3,CASSQDRAPGQGATGYTF,TGCGCCAGCAGCCAAGATCGGGCTCCGGGACAGGGGGCGACAGGCTACACCTTC
TRBJ2-7,-,once,TRBV27,CASSLEAGYEQYF,TGTGCCAGCAGTTTGGAGGCAGGCTACGAGCAGTACTTC
TRBJ2-3,-,-,TRBV28,CASSARGGGTDTQYF,TGTGCCAGCAGTGCCCGAGGGGGGGGCACAGATACGCAGTATTTT
TRBJ2-7,TRBD1,-,TRBV4-3,CASSQEGQGVREQYF,TGCGCCAGCAGCCAAGAGGGACAGGGGGTTCGCGAGCAGTACTTC
TRBJ2-2,TRBD1,few,TRBV4-1,CASSLEATGGSNTGELFF,TGCGCCAGCAGCCTAGAAGCGACAGGGGGCTCGAACACCGGGGAGCTGTTTTTT
TRBJ1-1,-,-,TRBV11-3,CASSFGLNTEAFF,TGTGCCAGCAGCTTTGGACTTAACACTGAAGCTTTCTTT
TRBJ2-2,TRBD1,-,TRBV9,CASSATGHGTGELFF,TGTGCCAGCAGCGCGACAGGGCATGGCACCGGGGAGCTGTTTTTT